The TCR beta chain under discussion was sequenced for a study of T cell changes during pregnancy in multiple sclerosis. Profiled with immunoSEQ multiplex PCR; TCRdb holds only in-frame clones, not every one. The sample lists tens of thousands of clones; just under 95% were seen once. This clone was counted a single time. V shed 7 bases, J shed 7 bases, and the junction held 9 bases outside the gene matches. CDR3 length: 14 residues. CDR1 is MNHEY and CDR2 is SVGAGI in the germline V gene. This chain connects TRBV6-5 to TRBJ2-3; the match to TRBD2 covers 9 bases. This TCR derives from a female donor with multiple sclerosis, enrolled in a pregnancy study. Here the sequenced sample was CD8+ T cells from peripheral blood mononuclear cells, taken in the third trimester of pregnancy. The CDR3 DNA reads TGTGCCAGCACCGGCGGGGGGGCCTATAATACGCAGTATTTT. Protein sequence: CASTGGGAYNTQYF.